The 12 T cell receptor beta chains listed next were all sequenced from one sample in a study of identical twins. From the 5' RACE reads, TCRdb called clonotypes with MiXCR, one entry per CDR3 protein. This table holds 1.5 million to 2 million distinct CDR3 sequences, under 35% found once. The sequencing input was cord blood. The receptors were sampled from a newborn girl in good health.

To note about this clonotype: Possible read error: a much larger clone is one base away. The CDR3 region is CASSFFAGLAVKETQFF. CDR3 coding DNA: TGCGCCAGCAGCTTCTTCGCGGGACTAGCGGTTAAAGAGACCCAGTTCTTC. The chain combines TRBV5-1 with TRBJ2-5; 11 nucleotides line up with TRBD2. The DNA matches TRBJ2-1 better at its end, which makes the J call doubtful. Germline V gene lookup returns CDR1 SGHRS and CDR2 YFSETQ. This CDR3 has 17 amino acids.

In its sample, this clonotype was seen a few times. CDR3 sequence: CATSDKPPAPEKLFF. DNA of the CDR3: TGTGCCACCAGTGATAAACCACCAGCCCCGGAAAAACTGTTTTTT. The rearrangement links TRBV24-1 to TRBJ1-4; D gene ambiguous. The CDR3 length is 15 residues. The V end was cut by 3 bases, the J end by 8 bases, with 15 bases between. Germline V gene sequence: CDR1 KGHDR, CDR2 SFDVKD.

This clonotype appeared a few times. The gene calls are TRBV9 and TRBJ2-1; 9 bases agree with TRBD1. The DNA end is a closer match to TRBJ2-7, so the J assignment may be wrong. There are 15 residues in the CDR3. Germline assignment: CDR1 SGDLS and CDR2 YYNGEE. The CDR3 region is CASSIRDREYNEQYF. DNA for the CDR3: TGTGCCAGCAGTATCCGGGACAGGGAATACAATGAGCAGTACTTC.

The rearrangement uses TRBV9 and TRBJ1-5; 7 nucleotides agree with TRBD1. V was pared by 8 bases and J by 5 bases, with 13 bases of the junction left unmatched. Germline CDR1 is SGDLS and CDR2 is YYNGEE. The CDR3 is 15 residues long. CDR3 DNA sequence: TGTGCCAGTAAAGTCGACAGGGTGGAGGATCAGCCCCAGCATTTT. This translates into CASKVDRVEDQPQHF.

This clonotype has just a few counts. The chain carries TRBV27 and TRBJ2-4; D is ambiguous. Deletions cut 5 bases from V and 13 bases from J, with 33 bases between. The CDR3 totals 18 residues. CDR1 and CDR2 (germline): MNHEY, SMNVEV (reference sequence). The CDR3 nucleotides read TGTGCCAGCAGTCTACGAGGACGCCCCGAGACCCTACGATCGGAGCAGTACTTC. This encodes CASSLRGRPETLRSEQYF.

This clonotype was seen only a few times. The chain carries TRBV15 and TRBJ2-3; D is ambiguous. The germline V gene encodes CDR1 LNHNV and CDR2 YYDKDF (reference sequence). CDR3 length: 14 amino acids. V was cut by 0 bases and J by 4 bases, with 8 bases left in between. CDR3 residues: CATSRDVPPDTQYF. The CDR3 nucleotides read TGTGCCACCAGCAGAGATGTGCCTCCAGATACGCAGTATTTT.

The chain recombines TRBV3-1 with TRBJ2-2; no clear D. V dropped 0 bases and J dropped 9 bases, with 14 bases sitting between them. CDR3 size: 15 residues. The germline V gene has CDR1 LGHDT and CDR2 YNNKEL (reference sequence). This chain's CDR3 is CASSQDAAIGRELFF. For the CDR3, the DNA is TGTGCCAGCAGCCAAGATGCAGCAATAGGCAGGGAGCTGTTTTTT.

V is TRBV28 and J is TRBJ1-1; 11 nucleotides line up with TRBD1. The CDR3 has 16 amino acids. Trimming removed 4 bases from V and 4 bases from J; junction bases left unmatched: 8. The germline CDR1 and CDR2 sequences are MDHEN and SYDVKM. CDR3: CASSSPRDRGGTEAFF. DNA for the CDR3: TGTGCCAGCAGTTCCCCTCGGGACAGGGGGGGCACTGAAGCTTTCTTT.

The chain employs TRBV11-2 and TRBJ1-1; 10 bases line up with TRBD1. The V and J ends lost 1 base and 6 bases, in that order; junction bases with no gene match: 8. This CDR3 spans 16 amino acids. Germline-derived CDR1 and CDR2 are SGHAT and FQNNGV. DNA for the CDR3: TGTGCCAGCAGCTTAGGTTTTAGGGACAGGGGAGCTGAAGCTTTCTTT. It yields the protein CASSLGFRDRGAEAFF.

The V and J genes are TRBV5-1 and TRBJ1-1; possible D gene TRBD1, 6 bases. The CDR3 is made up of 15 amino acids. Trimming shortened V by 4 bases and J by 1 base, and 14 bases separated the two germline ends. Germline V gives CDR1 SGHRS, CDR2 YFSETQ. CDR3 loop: CASSKPGAPNTEAFF. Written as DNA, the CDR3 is TGCGCCAGCAGCAAGCCGGGGGCCCCGAACACTGAAGCTTTCTTT.

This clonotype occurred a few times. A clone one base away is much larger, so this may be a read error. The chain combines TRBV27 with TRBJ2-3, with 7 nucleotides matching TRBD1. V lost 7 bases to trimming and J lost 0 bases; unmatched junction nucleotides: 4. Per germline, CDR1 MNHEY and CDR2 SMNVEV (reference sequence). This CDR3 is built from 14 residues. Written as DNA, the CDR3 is TGTGCCAGCACCGGGACAGCTAGCACAGATACGCAGTATTTT. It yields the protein CASTGTASTDTQYF.

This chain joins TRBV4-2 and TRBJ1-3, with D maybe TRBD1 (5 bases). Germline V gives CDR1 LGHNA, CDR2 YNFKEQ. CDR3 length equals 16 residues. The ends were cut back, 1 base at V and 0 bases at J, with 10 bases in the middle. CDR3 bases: TGTGCCAGCAGCCAAGCGAGGACAAACTCTGGAAACACCATATATTTT. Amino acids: CASSQARTNSGNTIYF.